A single count supports the clone carrying this TCR beta chain. Its specificity is not known. The sample is drawn from a study of vaccination and CD4 T cells after COVID-19. Findings and limits, study-wide: Convalescent patients saw a median approximately 90% of their reactive clones show up only after vaccination. Median SARS-CoV-2-reactive clonotypes rose from around 19 to 38, not significantly.

The CDR3 sequence is 12 residues long. Trimming pared 3 bases from V and 6 bases from J, leaving 9 bases between. Germline assignment: CDR1 SGHAT and CDR2 FQNNGV. The Oncomine TCR Beta short-read assay sequenced DNA from cultured CD4+ T cells. Investigators isolated genomic DNA from cultured CD4+ T cells. TCRdb re-derived calls from the PCR reads in MiXCR, one entry per CDR3 protein. The sample lists under 20,000 distinct CDR3 sequences, 70% to 80% seen once, with around a sixth in the top ten. The treatment is: roughly ten-day PBMC culture with coronavirus spike peptide pools or control peptides (ViraFEST assay).

Sequenced sample: CD4+ T cells from blood, cultured in vitro. The clonotype originates from a human donor who had recovered from COVID-19. The J gene is TRBJ2-7, the V gene TRBV11-2; D call uncertain. The CDR3 loop reads CASSLGLGEQYF. The CDR3 DNA follows: TGTGCCAGCAGCTTGGGTCTGGGCGAGCAGTACTTC.